This T cell receptor beta chain was sequenced during a study of regulatory T cells in long-lasting Graves disease (dated by TCRdb to about 2021). Notes on the research overall: Persistent Graves' disease was defined as persistently positive TSH receptor autoantibodies together with antithyroid drug treatment for over 5 years. The study was conducted in China and was registered as a clinical trial. On average, persistent Graves' disease patients in the clinical cohort had been on antithyroid drugs for around ten years. TCR sequencing covered roughly 13 persistent and 20 newly diagnosed Graves' disease patients, 33 samples in total. Peripheral blood TCR sequencing and RNA sequencing compared persistent Graves' disease patients with newly diagnosed Graves' disease patients.

This clonotype was counted ten times or more. This receptor's antigen is unknown. No base qualities exist here, and no much larger clone lies one base off it. The time point label on this specimen signifies: persistent/refractory GD, antithyroid drugs over 5 years with positive TRAb. RNA was extracted from PBMCs in TRIzol for both TCR sequencing and RNA sequencing. The diagnosis of Graves' disease was made according to American Thyroid Association guidelines. Patients for the study were recruited at an endocrinology department in Xi'an, China. Each patient gave around 9 milliliters of peripheral blood, collected in an EDTA anticoagulant tube. PBMCs were isolated by Ficoll Paque Plus density gradient separation without further T cell sorting. RNA quality was checked with an Agilent 2100 Bioanalyzer and agarose gel, and concentration with a NanoDrop 2000. The CDR3 sequence holds 16 residues, the cysteine and phenylalanine included. Of all the DNA, just the CDR3 is kept, 48 bases in frame from base 1. The junction shows trimming of 0 bases on V and 2 bases on J, and the gene matches do not reach 4 bases of it. CDR1 is given as MDHEN and CDR2 as SYDVKM, both from the germline V gene.

Library preparation employed multiplex PCR. Sequenced using an Illumina HiSeq 4000. To build TCR beta libraries, CDR3 regions were amplified by Arm-PCR using iRepertoire HTBI primers. PCR products were gel purified before sequencing. The authors' pipeline ran thus. A total of around 66 TRBV and some 15 TRBJ segments were identified across samples and were used for gene usage analysis of CDR3 amino acid clonotypes. Filtered high-quality paired reads were merged into contigs using COPE and FqMerger. BLAST was used to align contigs to IMGT TRBV, TRBD and TRBJ reference genes, with CDR3 defined following IMGT. Any clonotype with a frequency above 0.1% was classified as a highly expanded clone. Repertoire diversity was measured by Shannon entropy, and V-J evenness by the Gini coefficient. A clonotype found in more than one individual was treated as public. TCRdb reprocessed the public reads (quality trimming at Q25 with fastp, clone calling with MiXCR) and kept in-frame beta chains. Each entry merges the rows of one CDR3 protein and shows their most common DNA and genes. V and J calls and clone size were set by TCRdb, not the authors. Within this sample are a few hundred thousand distinct CDR3 sequences, with 20% to 25% of them counted one time only. The top ten hold under 35% of the sample.

General findings and caveats noted by the study authors: The small sample size was acknowledged by the authors as a limitation that may reduce accuracy. Compared with newly diagnosed patients, patients with persistent Graves' disease had lower TCR Shannon entropy and fewer highly expanded clones, which suggests clonal expansion. Because the primary lesion, thyroid tissue, could not be accessed, the study looked at peripheral blood alone. TRBV28, TRBJ1-2 and TRBJ2-5 were preferentially used in persistent disease, while TRBV20-1 and TRBJ2-1 were favored in newly diagnosed disease. A larger number of public clonotypes was shared among persistent patients (approximately 3,000) than among newly diagnosed patients (about 990). Sequencing and analysis were restricted to the TCR beta chain.

The rearranged chain carries TRBV28 and TRBJ2-7, and TRBD1 matches 10 of the central bases. This clonotype originated in a woman aged 40 to 50 with Graves disease. Donor details come from another sample of the same person, matched by shared clones. The input for sequencing was peripheral blood mononuclear cells (PBMCs), taken when the disease was refractory, from a patient treated with antithyroid drugs. The CDR3 corresponds to CASSLWGQGLTYEQYF. In nucleotides, the sequence is TGTGCCAGCAGTTTATGGGGACAGGGGCTCACCTACGAGCAGTACTTC.